Listed below are T cell receptor beta chains from one sample, sequenced in a study of CD8 T cells in ankylosing spondylitis. TCRdb independently ran MiXCR on the 5' RACE reads; one entry per CDR3 protein. The sample includes approximately 200,000 distinct CDR3 sequences, about an eighth seen only once; the top ten take about 11%. Sequenced input: blood, either unsorted or a sorted T cell fraction (not recorded which). All receptors derive from a female donor with ankylosing spondylitis or in good health (not recorded which). CDR3s include the opening cysteine and the closing phenylalanine or tryptophan. Each record gives: clone size, D gene, V gene, J gene, CDR3 protein, CDR3 DNA. A D gene is named only where the DNA matches it firmly. Clone size appears in some rows only: once, few, many, or a class for an expanded clone.

size: -; D: TRBD1; V: TRBV12-3/TRBV12-4; J: TRBJ2-7; CDR3: CASSLLGQGAEQYF; DNA: TGTGCCAGCAGTTTGTTGGGACAGGGAGCCGAGCAGTACTTC
size: many; D: -; V: TRBV7-9; J: TRBJ2-1; CDR3: CASSLWVPDNEQFF; DNA: TGTGCCAGCAGCTTATGGGTCCCGGACAATGAGCAGTTCTTC
size: -; D: -; V: TRBV7-2; J: TRBJ2-1; CDR3: CASSLSTENNEQFF; DNA: TGTGCCAGCAGCTTATCGACGGAGAACAATGAGCAGTTCTTC
size: -; D: TRBD2; V: TRBV11-2; J: TRBJ2-1; CDR3: CASTPLILDGRAPSYNEQFF; DNA: TGTGCCAGCACCCCACTGATTCTGGACGGGAGGGCCCCCTCCTACAATGAGCAGTTCTTC
size: few; D: -; V: TRBV18; J: TRBJ2-4; CDR3: CASSPPGDYKNIQYF; DNA: TGTGCCAGCTCACCCCCGGGGGATTACAAAAACATTCAGTACTTC
size: many; D: TRBD2; V: TRBV6-2/TRBV6-3; J: TRBJ2-1; CDR3: CASSALLTSGIYNEQFF; DNA: TGTGCCAGCAGTGCCCTCTTGACTAGCGGGATCTACAATGAGCAGTTCTTC
size: -; D: TRBD1; V: TRBV3-1; J: TRBJ2-7; CDR3: CASSPYRGTGGAREQYF; DNA: TGTGCCAGCAGCCCGTACCGAGGGACAGGGGGGGCCCGCGAGCAGTACTTC
size: many; D: TRBD2; V: TRBV5-1; J: TRBJ2-1; CDR3: CASSLRTSGSFVEQFF; DNA: TGCGCCAGCAGCCTACGGACTAGCGGGAGTTTTGTTGAGCAGTTCTTC
size: many; D: -; V: TRBV28; J: TRBJ2-1; CDR3: CASSPRESPGEQFF; DNA: TGTGCCAGCAGTCCTCGGGAGTCCCCCGGTGAGCAGTTCTTC
size: -; D: -; V: TRBV5-4; J: TRBJ2-3; CDR3: CASSPMGEDTQYF; DNA: TGTGCCAGCAGTCCAATGGGGGAGGATACGCAGTATTTT
size: many; D: -; V: TRBV2; J: TRBJ2-7; CDR3: CASRGLVGAGEQYF; DNA: TGTGCCAGCAGGGGCCTGGTAGGGGCAGGGGAGCAGTACTTC
size: many; D: -; V: TRBV5-1; J: TRBJ2-3; CDR3: CASSLELGADTQYF; DNA: TGCGCCAGCAGCTTGGAGCTAGGCGCAGATACGCAGTATTTT
size: many; D: -; V: TRBV24-1; J: TRBJ1-5; CDR3: CATSDSAGAGNQPQHF; DNA: TGTGCCACCAGTGATTCTGCAGGGGCAGGCAATCAGCCCCAGCATTTT
size: -; D: -; V: TRBV29-1; J: TRBJ2-1; CDR3: CSVEDPMDEQFF; DNA: TGCAGCGTTGAAGATCCAATGGATGAGCAGTTCTTC
size: few; D: -; V: TRBV12-3/TRBV12-4; J: TRBJ1-4; CDR3: CASSLTDAGGTNEKLFF; DNA: TGTGCCAGCAGTTTAACGGATGCGGGGGGCACTAATGAAAAACTGTTTTTT
size: -; D: TRBD2; V: TRBV5-4; J: TRBJ2-3; CDR3: CASSLGLAGPTDTQYF; DNA: TGTGCCAGCAGCTTAGGACTAGCGGGACCCACAGATACGCAGTATTTT
size: many; D: -; V: TRBV7-9; J: TRBJ1-1; CDR3: CASSRESEAFF; DNA: TGTGCCAGCAGCCGGGAGAGTGAAGCTTTCTTT
size: many; D: -; V: TRBV7-9; J: TRBJ1-6; CDR3: CASSEGSRHSPLHF; DNA: TGTGCCAGCAGTGAGGGGTCCCGCCATTCACCCCTCCACTTT
size: -; D: TRBD2; V: TRBV20-1; J: TRBJ2-5; CDR3: CSAALLLAGSQEAQYF; DNA: TGCAGTGCTGCCCTCCTTTTAGCGGGAAGCCAAGAGGCCCAGTACTTC
size: many; D: -; V: TRBV7-9; J: TRBJ2-1; CDR3: CASSLEGREQFF; DNA: TGTGCCAGCAGCTTAGAAGGGCGGGAGCAGTTCTTC
size: many; D: TRBD1; V: TRBV7-7; J: TRBJ2-2; CDR3: CASSLDRVETGELFF; DNA: TGTGCCAGCAGCCTTGACAGGGTTGAGACCGGGGAGCTGTTTTTT
size: -; D: -; V: TRBV29-1; J: TRBJ2-2; CDR3: CSVRLNTGELFF; DNA: TGCAGCGTCCGACTGAACACCGGGGAGCTGTTTTTT
size: -; D: -; V: TRBV6-1; J: TRBJ2-7; CDR3: CASSPQGTFYEQYF; DNA: TGTGCCAGCAGCCCTCAGGGGACTTTCTACGAGCAGTACTTC
size: many; D: -; V: TRBV7-9; J: TRBJ1-1; CDR3: CTVRAGEAFF; DNA: TGCACGGTTCGAGCCGGGGAAGCTTTCTTT
size: many; D: -; V: TRBV20-1; J: TRBJ2-3; CDR3: CSANGLSEGTDTQYF; DNA: TGCAGTGCTAACGGACTATCCGAAGGTACAGATACGCAGTATTTT
size: few; D: -; V: TRBV12-3/TRBV12-4; J: TRBJ2-1; CDR3: CASKTPSRGWNEQFF; DNA: TGTGCCAGCAAGACCCCCTCTCGGGGCTGGAATGAGCAGTTCTTC
size: many; D: -; V: TRBV6-4; J: TRBJ1-1; CDR3: CASSEGRGTEAFF; DNA: TGTGCCAGCAGTGAGGGGAGGGGCACTGAAGCTTTCTTT
size: many; D: -; V: TRBV20-1; J: TRBJ1-5; CDR3: CSASVGGTRGPQHF; DNA: TGCAGTGCTAGCGTAGGAGGGACTCGCGGGCCCCAGCATTTT
size: -; D: TRBD1; V: TRBV15; J: TRBJ1-5; CDR3: CATSRVFRGGSNQPQHF; DNA: TGTGCCACCAGCAGAGTGTTCAGGGGGGGAAGCAATCAGCCCCAGCATTTT
size: few; D: -; V: TRBV15; J: TRBJ1-4; CDR3: CATSSGGTNEKLFF; DNA: TGTGCCACCAGCAGTGGGGGCACTAATGAAAAACTGTTTTTT
size: many; D: -; V: TRBV20-1; J: TRBJ2-3; CDR3: CSGRRPTDTQYF; DNA: TGCAGTGGAAGACGACCCACAGATACGCAGTATTTT
size: many; D: -; V: TRBV7-2; J: TRBJ1-4; CDR3: CASSPAPLGEKLFF; DNA: TGTGCCAGCAGCCCCGCCCCTTTGGGCGAAAAACTGTTTTTT
size: many; D: -; V: TRBV6-1; J: TRBJ1-5; CDR3: CASSDFIGQPQHF; DNA: TGTGCCAGCAGTGATTTCATCGGTCAGCCCCAGCATTTT
size: many; D: -; V: TRBV7-2; J: TRBJ2-7; CDR3: CASSLSLLSYEQYF; DNA: TGTGCCAGCAGCCTGAGCCTCCTCTCCTACGAGCAGTACTTC
size: few; D: -; V: TRBV5-1; J: TRBJ2-1; CDR3: CASSLGMGVDEQFF; DNA: TGCGCCAGCAGCTTGGGTATGGGCGTGGATGAGCAGTTCTTC
size: many; D: TRBD1; V: TRBV9; J: TRBJ1-2; CDR3: CASSVSTGAKNYGYTF; DNA: TGTGCCAGCAGCGTTTCGACAGGGGCGAAAAACTATGGCTACACCTTC
size: -; D: TRBD1; V: TRBV7-8; J: TRBJ2-7; CDR3: CASSSGYRGNYEQYF; DNA: TGTGCCAGCAGCTCCGGTTACAGGGGGAACTACGAGCAGTACTTC
size: many; D: -; V: TRBV24-1; J: TRBJ1-1; CDR3: CATRQQENAEAFF; DNA: TGTGCCACCAGGCAACAGGAGAATGCTGAAGCTTTCTTT
size: few; D: -; V: TRBV21-1; J: TRBJ2-7; CDR3: CASSSWTSGARGEQYF; DNA: TGTGCCAGCAGCTCCTGGACTAGCGGAGCCAGGGGGGAGCAGTACTTC
size: many; D: -; V: TRBV27; J: TRBJ2-5; CDR3: CASSLMASPETQYF; DNA: TGTGCCAGCAGTTTAATGGCTAGCCCAGAGACCCAGTACTTC
size: many; D: -; V: TRBV6-5; J: TRBJ2-2; CDR3: CASSSPGGSGPQWNTGELFF; DNA: TGTGCCAGCAGTTCCCCGGGTGGTAGCGGCCCACAATGGAACACCGGGGAGCTGTTTTTT
size: many; D: -; V: TRBV27; J: TRBJ1-2; CDR3: CASSQNPQGLYGYTF; DNA: TGTGCCAGCAGTCAAAACCCGCAGGGACTCTATGGCTACACCTTC
size: -; D: TRBD2; V: TRBV11-2; J: TRBJ2-1; CDR3: CASSEGLAGGAEQFF; DNA: TGTGCCAGCAGCGAGGGACTAGCGGGAGGGGCTGAGCAGTTCTTC
size: -; D: -; V: TRBV30; J: TRBJ1-2; CDR3: CAWMTPSYGYTF; DNA: TGTGCCTGGATGACACCGTCTTATGGCTACACCTTC
size: -; D: -; V: TRBV6-5; J: TRBJ2-5; CDR3: CASSYGQYQETQYF; DNA: TGTGCCAGCAGTTACGGACAGTACCAAGAGACCCAGTACTTC
size: -; D: -; V: TRBV12-3/TRBV12-4; J: TRBJ2-7; CDR3: CASIRQGLAGEQYF; DNA: TGTGCCAGCATCCGCCAGGGCTTGGCGGGCGAGCAGTACTTC
size: -; D: -; V: TRBV7-9; J: TRBJ1-4; CDR3: CASSLEHGLFF; DNA: TGTGCCAGCAGCTTAGAACATGGGCTGTTTTTT
size: few; D: TRBD1; V: TRBV4-3; J: TRBJ1-4; CDR3: CASSSEGAGQGGEKLFF; DNA: TGCGCCAGCAGCTCGGAGGGGGCGGGACAGGGAGGTGAAAAACTGTTTTTT
size: many; D: TRBD1; V: TRBV5-4; J: TRBJ2-5; CDR3: CASSPTGEETQYF; DNA: TGTGCCAGCAGCCCGACAGGGGAAGAGACCCAGTACTTC
size: many; D: -; V: TRBV3-1; J: TRBJ1-1; CDR3: CASSQDSTNTEAFF; DNA: TGTGCCAGCAGCCAAGACAGTACTAACACTGAAGCTTTCTTT
size: many; D: -; V: TRBV4-3; J: TRBJ2-7; CDR3: CASSQEVAYEQYF; DNA: TGCGCCAGCAGCCAAGAGGTTGCCTACGAGCAGTACTTC
size: -; D: -; V: TRBV29-1; J: TRBJ2-7; CDR3: CSVGGPGAYEQYF; DNA: TGCAGCGTTGGGGGTCCAGGAGCCTACGAGCAGTACTTC
size: many; D: TRBD1; V: TRBV12-3/TRBV12-4; J: TRBJ1-1; CDR3: CASSFPRDRAFF; DNA: TGTGCCAGCAGTTTTCCGAGGGACAGAGCTTTCTTT
size: -; D: -; V: TRBV5-1; J: TRBJ2-7; CDR3: CASSLAPGDYEQYF; DNA: TGCGCCAGCAGCTTGGCCCCGGGCGACTACGAGCAGTACTTC
size: many; D: -; V: TRBV20-1; J: TRBJ2-3; CDR3: CSASLTISTDTQYF; DNA: TGCAGTGCTTCCCTAACTATAAGCACAGATACGCAGTATTTT